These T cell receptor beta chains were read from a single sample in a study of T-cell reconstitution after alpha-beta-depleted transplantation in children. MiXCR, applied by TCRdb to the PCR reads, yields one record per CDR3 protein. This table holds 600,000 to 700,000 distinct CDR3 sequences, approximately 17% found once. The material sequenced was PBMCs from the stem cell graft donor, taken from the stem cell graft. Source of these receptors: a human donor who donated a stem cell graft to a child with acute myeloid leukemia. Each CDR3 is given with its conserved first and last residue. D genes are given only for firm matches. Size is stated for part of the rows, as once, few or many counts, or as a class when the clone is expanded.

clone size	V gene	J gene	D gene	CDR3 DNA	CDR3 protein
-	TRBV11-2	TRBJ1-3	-	TGTGCCAGCAGCTTTCCCCGAATCTCTGGAAACACCATATATTTT	CASSFPRISGNTIYF
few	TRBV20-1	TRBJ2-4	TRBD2	TGCAGTGCTGGGCCTGCTAGCGGGCGAAACATTCAGTACTTC	CSAGPASGRNIQYF
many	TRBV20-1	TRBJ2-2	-	TGCAGTGCTACCACTAGCCATACGAACACCGGGGAGCTGTTTTTT	CSATTSHTNTGELFF
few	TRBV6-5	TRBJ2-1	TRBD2	TGTGCCAGCAGTTTATCCCAGCCAGCGGGGGGGGCTGTTGAGCAGTTCTTC	CASSLSQPAGGAVEQFF
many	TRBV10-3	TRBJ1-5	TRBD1	TGTGCCATCAGTGAGGCAGTCACAGGGGGGCTCATCAATCAGCCCCAGCATTTT	CAISEAVTGGLINQPQHF
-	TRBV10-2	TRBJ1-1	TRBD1	TGCGCCAGCAGGGTGGACAGGCTCACTGAAGCTTTCTTT	CASRVDRLTEAFF
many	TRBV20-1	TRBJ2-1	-	TGCAGTGCGGGGACGCAGGGGCGGGTCTTC	CSAGTQGRVF
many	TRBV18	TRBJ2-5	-	TGTGCCAGCTCACCCGCCGGGGAGACCCAGTACTTC	CASSPAGETQYF
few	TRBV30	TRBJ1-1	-	TGTGCCTGGAGTGTATTGGGAGAGAACACTGAAGCTTTCTTT	CAWSVLGENTEAFF
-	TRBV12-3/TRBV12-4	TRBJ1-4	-	TGTGCCAGCAGGGACAGCCCTAATGAAAAACTGTTTTTT	CASRDSPNEKLFF
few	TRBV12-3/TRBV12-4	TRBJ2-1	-	TGTGCCAGCACCTCCGGAGGGCAGGGGGGGTATGAGCAGTTCTTC	CASTSGGQGGYEQFF
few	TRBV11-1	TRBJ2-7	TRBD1	TGTGCCAGCAGTCGCCCTCGGGACAGATCCTACGAGCAGTACTTC	CASSRPRDRSYEQYF
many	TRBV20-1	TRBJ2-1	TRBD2	TGCAGTGCTACTAGCGGGGGCTTCAATGAGCAGTTCTTC	CSATSGGFNEQFF
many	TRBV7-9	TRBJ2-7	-	TGTGCCAGCAGCCCGGACAGACTAGACCCCTACGAGCAGTACTTC	CASSPDRLDPYEQYF
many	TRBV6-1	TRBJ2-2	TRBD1	TGTGCCAGCAGTCCCACACAGGGGGCGGGGAACACCGGGGAGCTGTTTTTT	CASSPTQGAGNTGELFF
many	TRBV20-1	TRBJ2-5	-	TGCAGTGCGATAAGGGAAGGGGGGAGGACGGAGACCCAGTACTTC	CSAIREGGRTETQYF
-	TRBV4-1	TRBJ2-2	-	TGCGCCAGCAGCCAAGCGACACGGGGGGCCTACACCGGGGAGCTGTTTTTT	CASSQATRGAYTGELFF
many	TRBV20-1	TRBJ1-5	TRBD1	TGCAGTGCTCGTACAGGGGAAGGTCAGCCCCAGCATTTT	CSARTGEGQPQHF
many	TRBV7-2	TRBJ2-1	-	TGTGCCAGCAGCTTAAGGATGGATGAGCAGTTCTTC	CASSLRMDEQFF
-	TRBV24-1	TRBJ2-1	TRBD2	TGTGCCACCCAACAAGCGGGGGGTGCCAATGAGCAGTTCTTC	CATQQAGGANEQFF
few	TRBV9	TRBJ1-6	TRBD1	TGTGCCAGCAGCGTAGGACAGGGGGCCGTCTATAATTCACCCCTCCACTTT	CASSVGQGAVYNSPLHF
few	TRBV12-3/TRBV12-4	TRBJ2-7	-	TGTGCCAGCAGTTCCCGGACCGCGAAACAGTACTTC	CASSSRTAKQYF
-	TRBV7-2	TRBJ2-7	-	TGTGCCAGCAGCTTAAAAACCACCTACGAGCAGTACTTC	CASSLKTTYEQYF
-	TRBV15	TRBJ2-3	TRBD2	TGTGCCACCAGCAGAGATCGGGGAGGGGTCAGGCTCACAGATACGCAGTATTTT	CATSRDRGGVRLTDTQYF